Sequencing of this T cell receptor (beta chain) was carried out in a study of T-cell memory formation after mild COVID-19. The V gene's germline CDR1 is KGHDR and CDR2 SFDVKD. This CDR3 contains 11 residues. V shed 4 bases and J shed 5 bases, with 4 bases lying between them. General observations from the study: Later expanders leaned toward CD4+, whereas clones contracting from day 15 to 85 were balanced CD4/CD8. Several responding clones turned up in pre-infection memory, indicating that cross-reactive memory may have taken part. CD4+ clones that contracted lay mainly in CM and EM; CD8+ ones lay in EMRA.

As for this clonotype: Antigen unknown.

Employing constant-segment primers, 5'RACE generated TCR alpha and TCR beta cDNA libraries bearing sample barcodes and UMIs. MiXCR, applied by TCRdb to the 5' RACE reads, yields one record per CDR3 protein. The sample comprises approximately 150,000 distinct CDR3 sequences, 13% to 15% of which are singletons, and roughly an eighth rests with the top ten. What was sequenced was PBMCs or a T cell subset sorted from them (not recorded which). This clonotype was obtained from an adult woman who had mild COVID-19 (a few samples of this study predate the infection). Cell type and time point are not known. The chain is built from TRBV24-1 and TRBJ1-2; the D is unclear. CDR3 amino acids: CATSDGYGYTF. CDR3 nucleotides: TGTGCCACCAGTGACGGATATGGCTACACCTTC.